This paragraph reports one TCR beta chain. The source of the sample is a study of blood T cell repertoires in COVID-19. The CDR3 length is 13 residues. CDR1 MNHNS and CDR2 SASEGT come from the germline V gene. The V end was cut by 3 bases, the J end by 0 bases, with 6 bases between. Some clones are missing from TCRdb's copy, which holds only in-frame ones; the method was immunoSEQ multiplex PCR. Among roughly 250,000 clones listed, around 89% were seen once. The sample was PBMCs or T cells enriched from blood (not recorded which). This chain joins TRBV6-1 and TRBJ2-7, with unresolved D. The TCR originated in a man aged 35 to 55 who had recovered from COVID-19. The DNA for the CDR3 is TGTGCCAGCAGTGACCCTAACTCCTACGAGCAGTACTTC. It translates to CASSDPNSYEQYF.